This T cell receptor beta chain derives from a study of regulatory T cells in long-lasting Graves disease. Time point defined: newly diagnosed GD, antithyroid drugs for less than 3 months. TCR sequences were obtained from RNA taken from PBMCs. Libraries of TCR beta came from iRepertoire HTBI primers plus Arm-PCR of CDR3 regions. TCRdb re-analysed the multiplex PCR reads in MiXCR, keeping a single row per CDR3 protein. The sample holds fewer than 650,000 distinct CDR3 sequences; 15% to 20% are singletons and the top ten take around 19%. V lost 4 bases and J lost 0; bases outside the gene matches: 7. The CDR3 totals 17 residues. Germline V CDR1 and CDR2: LGHNA, YNFKEQ. The same sample was also used in a study of T cells in Graves' hyperthyroidism and ophthalmopathy.

The clonotype was recovered from a woman in her twenties or thirties with Graves disease. This chain joins TRBV4-2 and TRBJ2-7, with 12 bases matching TRBD2. The sequences come from peripheral blood mononuclear cells (PBMCs), collected at new diagnosis, from a patient treated with antithyroid drugs. For the CDR3, the DNA is TGTGCCAGCAGCCGGGAGCTAGCGGGAGGGAACTCCTACGAGCAGTACTTC. It specifies CASSRELAGGNSYEQYF.